This T cell receptor beta chain was captured by sequencing in a study of STAT5B mutations in CD4+ large granular lymphocyte leukemia. The repertoire was sequenced with immunoSEQ multiplex PCR; TCRdb's copy has only in-frame clones and lacks some. The repertoire holds about 33,000 clones, with approximately 74% as singletons. The germline V gene encodes CDR1 GTSNPN and CDR2 SVGIG (reference sequence). The V end was cut by 5 bases, the J end by 6 bases, with 14 bases between. The CDR3 has 13 amino acids. Material: CD4+ T cells from blood buffy coats. The sequence was collected from a human donor in good health. The rearrangement uses TRBV30 and TRBJ1-5; D might be TRBD1 (5 bases). The CDR3 nucleotides are TGTGCCTGGGCCGGGGCTGCACGTCAGCCCCAGCATTTT. This codes for CAWAGAARQPQHF.